This T cell receptor (beta chain) was found in a study of regulatory T cells in long-lasting Graves disease. Findings and limits, study-wide: Segments TRBV28, TRBJ1-2 and TRBJ2-5 showed preferential usage in persistent disease.

Time point noted: newly diagnosed GD, antithyroid drugs for less than 3 months. The TCR library used RNA extracted from PBMCs. This clonotype has more than one count but fewer than ten. Its specificity is not known. The CDR3 is 16 amino acids. V dropped 7 bases and J dropped 2; count of bases not matched to a gene: 13. Looked up from germline, CDR1 is SEHNR and CDR2 is FQNEAQ (reference sequence). The TCR beta library used iRepertoire HTBI primers with Arm-PCR amplification of CDR3. TCRdb re-called the multiplex PCR reads through MiXCR, storing one row per CDR3 protein. The repertoire holds some 410,000 distinct CDR3 sequences, with around 17% as singletons. The sample was also linked to a second study, of T cells in Graves' hyperthyroidism and ophthalmopathy.

Material: peripheral blood mononuclear cells (PBMCs), obtained at new diagnosis, from a patient treated with antithyroid drugs. The rearrangement uses TRBV7-9 and TRBJ2-7; 8 nucleotides line up with TRBD2. This clonotype originated in a woman aged 25-40 years with Graves disease. CDR3 DNA sequence: TGTGCCAGCACCACCACGGGGGGGTTCCGTACCTACGAGCAGTACTTC. Protein sequence: CASTTTGGFRTYEQYF.